This T cell receptor beta chain originates from a study of PD-1 blockade in classical Hodgkin lymphoma. Study-wide results and caveats: The study found complete responders had baseline diversity similar to newly diagnosed patients. TCR diversity rose significantly by C4D1 in CD4+ but not CD8+ cells. Patients who initiated nivolumab within 1 year of ASCT were excluded.

Libraries were prepared by immunoSEQ multiplex PCR; TCRdb keeps only in-frame clonotypes and omits some of them. Of roughly 13,000 clones listed, approximately 91% are singletons. With respect to this clone: Its antigen is undetermined.

The V segment lost 3 bases and the J segment 9 bases; nucleotides outside the gene matches: 10. This CDR3 is built from 15 residues. Germline CDR1 is LNHDA and CDR2 is SQIVND (reference sequence). Every single patient, without exception, relapsed after autologous stem cell transplantation, and brentuximab vedotin exposure varied. V and J are TRBV19 and TRBJ1-5, with TRBD1 matching 8 bases. The sample here was peripheral blood mononuclear cells (PBMCs), taken at baseline. The TCR comes from a human donor with classical Hodgkin lymphoma. CDR3 region: CASSIGTGGLLPQHF. In DNA form, the CDR3 reads TGTGCCAGTAGTATCGGGACAGGTGGTTTACTGCCCCAGCATTTT.